This T cell receptor beta chain is from a study of PD-1 blockade in classical Hodgkin lymphoma. Study-level information: Patients were dosed intravenously with nivolumab at 3 mg/kg every 2 weeks. General observations from the study: The study found complete responders had baseline diversity similar to newly diagnosed patients.

Between the trimmed V and J ends, which lost 1 base and 1 base, there was a span of 5 bases. CDR3 length: 14 residues. Concerning this clone: The antigen is unknown.

In every patient, relapse followed autologous stem cell transplantation, while exposure to brentuximab vedotin differed. Patients had relapsed/refractory classical Hodgkin lymphoma with complete response, partial response or progressive disease as best response. Clones were read by immunoSEQ multiplex PCR, and TCRdb kept only the in-frame ones, dropping some. The repertoire holds some 84,000 clones, with approximately 88% as singletons. This receptor was obtained from a human donor with classical Hodgkin lymphoma. Specimen: peripheral blood mononuclear cells (PBMCs), collected at baseline. The chain uses TRBV23-1 and TRBJ1-3; no clear D. TRBV23-1 is identified as an open reading frame with a role that is uncertain. The CDR3 DNA follows: TGCGCCAGCAGTCAATTCGAGTCTGGAAACACCATATATTTT. Translating it yields CASSQFESGNTIYF.